The subject of this entry is one TCR beta chain. These data are taken from a study of post-analysis software for immune sequencing data. Libraries were made from TCR beta cDNA, and they carried unique molecular identifiers. Yield was approximately 500,000 cDNA molecules from around 1 to 9.1 million T cells. A single record per CDR3 protein comes from TCRdb applying MiXCR to the PCR reads. The sample carries hundreds of thousands of distinct CDR3 sequences, approximately 59% recorded once. The specimen was blood. This receptor was obtained from a girl between 2 and 10 years old with multiple sclerosis.

The CDR3 region is CASSPETTSSPLHF. DNA for the CDR3: TGTGCCAGCAGCCCCGAAACTACAAGTTCACCCCTCCACTTT. V and J are TRBV7-9 and TRBJ1-6; D is undetermined. The V gene lost 5 bases and the J gene lost 9 bases, with 14 bases spanning the gap. The V gene's germline CDR1 is SEHNR and CDR2 FQNEAQ (reference sequence). The CDR3 sequence is 14 residues long.